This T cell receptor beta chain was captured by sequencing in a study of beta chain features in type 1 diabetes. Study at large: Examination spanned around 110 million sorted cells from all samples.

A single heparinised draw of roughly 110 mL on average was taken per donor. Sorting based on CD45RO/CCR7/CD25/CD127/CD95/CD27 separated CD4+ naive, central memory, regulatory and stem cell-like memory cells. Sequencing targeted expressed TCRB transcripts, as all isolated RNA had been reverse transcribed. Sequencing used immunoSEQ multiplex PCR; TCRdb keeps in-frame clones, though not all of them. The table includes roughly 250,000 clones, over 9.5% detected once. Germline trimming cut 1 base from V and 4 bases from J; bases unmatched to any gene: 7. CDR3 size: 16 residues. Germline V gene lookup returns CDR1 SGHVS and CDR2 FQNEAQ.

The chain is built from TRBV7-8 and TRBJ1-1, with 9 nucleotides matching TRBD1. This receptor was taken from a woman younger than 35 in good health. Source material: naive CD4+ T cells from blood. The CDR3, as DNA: TGTGCCAGCAGCTTAGTCGCGGGACAGGGCTTCACTGAAGCTTTCTTT. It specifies CASSLVAGQGFTEAFF. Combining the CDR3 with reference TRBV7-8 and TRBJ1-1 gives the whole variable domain GAGVSQSPRYKVAKRGQDVALRCDPISGHVSLFWYQQALGQGPEFLTYFQNEAQLDKSGLPSDRFFAERPEGSVSTLKIQRTQQEDSAVYLCASSLVAGQGFTEAFFGQGTRLTVV.